This T cell receptor (beta chain) originates from a study of T-cell memory formation after mild COVID-19. TCRdb redid the calling of the 5' RACE reads with MiXCR, one entry per CDR3 protein. The data contain roughly 130,000 distinct CDR3 sequences, about 15% of them singletons. The CDR3 has 12 amino acids. The V end lost 4 bases, the J end lost 8 bases, and 12 bases lay between the germline ends. Germline CDR1 SGHRS, CDR2 YFSETQ. The sample comprised PBMCs or a T cell subset sorted from them (not recorded which). This chain links TRBV5-1 with TRBJ1-1; D is unclear. The sequence derives from a man aged 18 to 29 who had mild COVID-19 (a few samples of this study predate the infection). Cell type and time point are not known. DNA of the CDR3: TGCGCCAGCAGCCTAACCGGCTTGGAAGCTTTCTTT. Translation: CASSLTGLEAFF. The variable domain in full, with the rest retrieved from reference TRBV5-1 and TRBJ1-1, is KAGVTQTPRYLIKTRGQQVTLSCSPISGHRSVSWYQQTPGQGLQFLFEYFSETQRNKGNFPGRFSGRQFSNSRSEMNVSTLELGDSALYLCASSLTGLEAFFGQGTRLTVV.